Listed below are T cell receptor beta chains from one sample, sequenced in a study of shared clonotypes between healthy human individuals. The assay was immunoSEQ multiplex PCR, and TCRdb's table has in-frame clones only and misses some. This table holds 2 million or so clones, approximately 95% found once. The sequenced material came from naive CD8+ T cells sorted from blood. These receptors originate from a man aged 18 to 29 in good health. Each CDR3 is given with its conserved first and last residue. Each record gives: J gene, V gene, D gene, clone size, CDR3 protein, CDR3 DNA. D genes are given only for firm matches. Clone size, where shown, is once, few, many, or a class for clones that have expanded.

J: TRBJ1-1; V: TRBV2; D: NA; size: once; CDR3: CASSDTEGGLNTEAFF; DNA: TGTGCCAGCAGTGATACTGAAGGCGGACTGAACACTGAAGCTTTCTTT
J: TRBJ1-5; V: TRBV27; D: TRBD1; size: NA; CDR3: CASSPVGQIYSNQPQHF; DNA: TGTGCCAGCAGTCCCGTGGGACAGATTTATAGCAATCAGCCCCAGCATTTT
J: TRBJ2-7; V: TRBV11-2; D: NA; size: NA; CDR3: CASSTTPSYEQYF; DNA: TGTGCCAGCAGCACCACCCCTAGCTACGAGCAGTACTTC
J: TRBJ1-6; V: TRBV5-1; D: NA; size: NA; CDR3: CASSLEGGEGSPLHF; DNA: TGCGCCAGCAGTCTGGAGGGTGGCGAAGGTTCACCCCTCCACTTT
J: TRBJ2-5; V: TRBV9; D: NA; size: NA; CDR3: CASSVQGILSETQYF; DNA: TGTGCCAGCAGCGTACAAGGTATTTTGAGCGAGACCCAGTACTTC
J: TRBJ2-5; V: TRBV6-5; D: NA; size: NA; CDR3: CASSYSLDRPETQYF; DNA: TGTGCCAGCAGTTACTCGTTAGACAGGCCCGAGACCCAGTACTTC
J: TRBJ1-2; V: TRBV7-2; D: NA; size: NA; CDR3: CASSLARANGYTF; DNA: TGTGCCAGCAGCTTAGCTCGGGCAAATGGCTACACCTTC
J: TRBJ2-3; V: TRBV7-2; D: NA; size: NA; CDR3: CASSLALSVPSTDTQYF; DNA: TGTGCCAGCAGCTTAGCGCTTAGCGTGCCTAGCACAGATACGCAGTATTTT
J: TRBJ2-5; V: TRBV28; D: TRBD2; size: NA; CDR3: CASSPPTSGQETQYF; DNA: TGTGCCAGCAGTCCACCTACTAGCGGCCAAGAGACCCAGTACTTC
J: TRBJ2-1; V: TRBV29-1; D: NA; size: NA; CDR3: CSAPGSSYNEQFF; DNA: TGCAGCGCCCCCGGGAGCTCCTACAATGAGCAGTTCTTC
J: TRBJ2-3; V: TRBV4-3; D: NA; size: NA; CDR3: CASSPGKTRTEFTDTQYF; DNA: TGCGCCAGCAGCCCAGGGAAGACTAGAACGGAGTTCACAGATACGCAGTATTTT
J: TRBJ1-2; V: TRBV10-3; D: TRBD1; size: NA; CDR3: CAISEEDRDDYGYTF; DNA: TGTGCCATCAGTGAGGAGGACAGGGATGACTATGGCTACACCTTC
J: TRBJ1-1; V: TRBV30; D: NA; size: NA; CDR3: CAQALNTEAFF; DNA: TGTGCCCAAGCCCTAAACACTGAAGCTTTCTTT
J: TRBJ2-5; V: TRBV7-2; D: TRBD2; size: NA; CDR3: CASSPESGGWETQYF; DNA: TGTGCCAGCAGCCCCGAGTCGGGAGGCTGGGAGACCCAGTACTTC
J: TRBJ2-2; V: TRBV7-9; D: TRBD2; size: NA; CDR3: CASSLAPTSGDTGELFF; DNA: TGTGCCAGCAGCTTAGCCCCTACTAGCGGGGACACCGGGGAGCTGTTTTTT
J: TRBJ2-3; V: TRBV7-2; D: TRBD2; size: once; CDR3: CASSSGTSGVMGDTQYF; DNA: TGTGCCAGCAGCTCCGGGACTAGCGGGGTCATGGGAGATACGCAGTATTTT
J: TRBJ2-5; V: TRBV5-4; D: NA; size: NA; CDR3: CASSFYGGETQYF; DNA: TGTGCCAGCAGCTTCTACGGGGGTGAGACCCAGTACTTC
J: TRBJ1-5; V: TRBV2; D: NA; size: NA; CDR3: CASSSDRRGGDNQPQHF; DNA: TGTGCCAGCAGCTCCGACAGGAGGGGAGGAGACAATCAGCCCCAGCATTTT
J: TRBJ2-3; V: TRBV28; D: NA; size: NA; CDR3: CASRNSGSSTDTQYF; DNA: TGTGCCAGCAGAAATAGCGGATCTAGCACAGATACGCAGTATTTT
J: TRBJ2-2; V: TRBV4-1; D: TRBD2; size: NA; CDR3: CASSQAPGLGLGGELFF; DNA: TGCGCCAGCAGCCAAGCCCCGGGACTAGGACTTGGCGGGGAGCTGTTTTTT
J: TRBJ2-7; V: TRBV5-1; D: NA; size: NA; CDR3: CASFPNEKAVTYEQYF; DNA: TGCGCCAGCTTTCCTAATGAGAAGGCGGTGACCTACGAGCAGTACTTC
J: TRBJ2-1; V: TRBV4-3; D: NA; size: NA; CDR3: CASSQDERINEQFF; DNA: TGCGCCAGCAGCCAAGATGAAAGAATCAATGAGCAGTTCTTC
J: TRBJ1-2; V: TRBV4-3; D: NA; size: NA; CDR3: CASSQDRTPELYGYTF; DNA: TGCGCCAGCAGCCAAGATAGAACGCCGGAACTCTATGGCTACACCTTC
J: TRBJ2-7; V: TRBV11-1; D: NA; size: NA; CDR3: CASSLVGGPYEQYF; DNA: TGTGCCAGCAGCTTAGTGGGCGGCCCCTACGAGCAGTACTTC
J: TRBJ2-2; V: TRBV10-1; D: NA; size: NA; CDR3: CASSEEGHWETGELFF; DNA: TGCGCCAGCAGTGAGGAGGGTCATTGGGAAACCGGGGAGCTGTTTTTT